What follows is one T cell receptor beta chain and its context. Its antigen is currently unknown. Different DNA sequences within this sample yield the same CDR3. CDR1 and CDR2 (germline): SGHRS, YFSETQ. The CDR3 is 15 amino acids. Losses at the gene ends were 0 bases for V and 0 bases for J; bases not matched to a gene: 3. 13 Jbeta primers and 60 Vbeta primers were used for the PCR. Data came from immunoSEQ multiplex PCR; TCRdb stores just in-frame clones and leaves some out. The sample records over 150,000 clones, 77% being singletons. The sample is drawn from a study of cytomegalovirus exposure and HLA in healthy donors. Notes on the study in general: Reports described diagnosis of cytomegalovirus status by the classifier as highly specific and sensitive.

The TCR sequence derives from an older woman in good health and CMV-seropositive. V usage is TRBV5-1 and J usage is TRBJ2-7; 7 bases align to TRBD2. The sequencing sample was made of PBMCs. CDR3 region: CASSLGAGSSYEQYF. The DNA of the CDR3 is TGCGCCAGCAGCTTGGGAGCGGGGTCCTCCTACGAGCAGTACTTC. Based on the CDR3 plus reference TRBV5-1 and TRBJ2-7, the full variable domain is KAGVTQTPRYLIKTRGQQVTLSCSPISGHRSVSWYQQTPGQGLQFLFEYFSETQRNKGNFPGRFSGRQFSNSRSEMNVSTLELGDSALYLCASSLGAGSSYEQYFGPGTRLTVT.